The next 7 T cell receptor beta chains were all read from a single sample in a study of shared clonotypes between healthy human individuals. Here immunoSEQ multiplex PCR was the method, and the copy in TCRdb shows in-frame clones only, minus some. The top ten clones hold 10% to 15% of a sample with 450,000 to 550,000 clones, around 79% of them seen once. The sequenced sample consisted of PBMCs. These receptors all stem from a woman in her forties in good health. Some clones in this sample may be carry-over from other donors' samples.

This rearrangement joins TRBV28 to TRBJ2-3, with D unresolved. CDR1 is MDHEN and CDR2 is SYDVKM in the germline V gene. The length of the CDR3 is 13 residues. Trimming pared 4 bases from V and 2 bases from J, leaving 7 bases between. The CDR3, as DNA: TGTGCCAGCAGTTCCATCACCACAGATACGCAGTATTTT. It is translated as CASSSITTDTQYF.

The chain joins TRBV27 to TRBJ2-7; D assignment may be TRBD1 or TRBD2 (5 bases each). The germline V gene encodes CDR1 MNHEY and CDR2 SMNVEV (reference sequence). The CDR3 has 15 residues. V shed 3 bases and J shed 2 bases, with 14 bases lying between them. As DNA, the CDR3 is TGTGCCAGCAGTTTTCGGAATAGGGACCCCTACGAGCAGTACTTC. This translates into CASSFRNRDPYEQYF.

This chain joins TRBV30 and TRBJ2-7; tentatively, D is TRBD1 or TRBD2 (5 bases each). Trimming cost V 3 bases and J 7 bases, with 19 bases left between them. From germline, CDR1 is GTSNPN and CDR2 SVGIG (reference sequence). The CDR3 totals 14 residues. The CDR3 here is CAWRLPGPTAEQYF. CDR3 coding DNA: TGTGCCTGGAGGCTCCCGGGACCGACCGCGGAGCAGTACTTC.

CDR3 nucleotides: TGCGCCAGCAGCTTGGTTGCAGGGCCCAACTATGGCTACACCTTC. Its protein is CASSLVAGPNYGYTF. This chain connects TRBV5-1 to TRBJ1-2; D might be TRBD1 (5 bases). V shed 0 bases and J shed 2 bases, with 11 bases lying between them. The CDR3 has 15 residues. CDR1 SGHRS and CDR2 YFSETQ come from the germline V gene.

This clone was recorded many times. The chain recombines TRBV30 with TRBJ2-1; 10 nucleotides agree with TRBD2. Germline assignment: CDR1 GTSNPN and CDR2 SVGIG (reference sequence). The CDR3 is 16 residues long. V lost 3 bases to trimming and J lost 0 bases; unmatched junction nucleotides: 5. As DNA, the CDR3 is TGTGCCTGGAGAGGGAAGCGGGAGGGCTCCTACAATGAGCAGTTCTTC. Translating gives CAWRGKREGSYNEQFF.

The chain joins TRBV28 to TRBJ2-4; D is unresolved. The germline gives CDR1 MDHEN, CDR2 SYDVKM. V dropped 7 bases and J dropped 0 bases, with 13 bases sitting between them. The CDR3 length is 15 residues. In DNA, the CDR3 is TGTGCCAGCAACCAGCGCAGTCTAGCCAAAAACATTCAGTACTTC. As protein: CASNQRSLAKNIQYF.

The chain employs TRBV19 and TRBJ2-6; D is unresolved. Germline V CDR1 and CDR2: LNHDA, SQIVND (reference sequence). Between the trimmed V and J ends, which lost 0 bases and 0 bases, there was a span of 12 bases. CDR3 length equals 18 residues. In nucleotides, the CDR3 is TGTGCCAGTAGTATAGAGGTCAGATTCGCCTCTGGGGCCAACGTCCTGACTTTC. Amino acid sequence: CASSIEVRFASGANVLTF.